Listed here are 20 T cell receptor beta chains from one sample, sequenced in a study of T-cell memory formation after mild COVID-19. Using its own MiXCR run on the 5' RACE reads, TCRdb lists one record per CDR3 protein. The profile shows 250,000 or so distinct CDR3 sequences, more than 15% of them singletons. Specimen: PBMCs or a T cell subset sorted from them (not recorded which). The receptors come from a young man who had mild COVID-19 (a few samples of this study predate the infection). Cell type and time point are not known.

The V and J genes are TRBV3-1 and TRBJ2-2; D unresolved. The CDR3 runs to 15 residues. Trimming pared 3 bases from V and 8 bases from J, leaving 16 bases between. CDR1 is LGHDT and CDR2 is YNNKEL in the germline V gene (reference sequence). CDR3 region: CASSQSRLGRGELFF. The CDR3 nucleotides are TGTGCCAGCAGCCAGTCCCGACTTGGTCGTGGGGAGCTGTTTTTT.

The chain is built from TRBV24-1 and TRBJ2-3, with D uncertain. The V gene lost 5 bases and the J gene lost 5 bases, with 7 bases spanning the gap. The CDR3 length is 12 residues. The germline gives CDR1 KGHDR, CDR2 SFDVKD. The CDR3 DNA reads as TGTGCCACCAGTGCCCCGGGAGATACGCAGTATTTT. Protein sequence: CATSAPGDTQYF.

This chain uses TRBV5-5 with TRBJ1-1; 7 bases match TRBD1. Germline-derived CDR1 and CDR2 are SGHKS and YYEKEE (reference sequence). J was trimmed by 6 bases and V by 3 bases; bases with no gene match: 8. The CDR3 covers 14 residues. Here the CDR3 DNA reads TGTGCCAGCAGCTACAGGGGTGGTGGCGCTGAAGCTTTCTTT. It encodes CASSYRGGGAEAFF.

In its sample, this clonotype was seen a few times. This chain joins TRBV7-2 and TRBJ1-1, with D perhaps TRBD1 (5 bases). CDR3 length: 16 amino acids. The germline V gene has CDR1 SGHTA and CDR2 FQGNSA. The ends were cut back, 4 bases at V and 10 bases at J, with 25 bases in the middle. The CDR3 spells CASSWTVGTGVGVAFF. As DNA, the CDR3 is TGTGCCAGCAGCTGGACGGTCGGGACCGGTGTCGGCGTAGCTTTCTTT.

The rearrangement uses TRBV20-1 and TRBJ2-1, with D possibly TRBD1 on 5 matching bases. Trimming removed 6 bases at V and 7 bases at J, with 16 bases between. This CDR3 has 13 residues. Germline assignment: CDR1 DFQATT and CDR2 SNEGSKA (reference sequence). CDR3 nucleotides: TGCAGTGCCGGAGACAGTCGCCGAAATGAGCAGTTCTTC. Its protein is CSAGDSRRNEQFF.

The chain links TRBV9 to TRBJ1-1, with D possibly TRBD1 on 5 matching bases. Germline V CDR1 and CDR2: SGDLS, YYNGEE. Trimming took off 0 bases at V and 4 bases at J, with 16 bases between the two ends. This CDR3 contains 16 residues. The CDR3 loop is CASSVDAGGGSTEAFF. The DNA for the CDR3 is TGTGCCAGCAGCGTAGACGCAGGCGGGGGATCCACTGAAGCTTTCTTT.

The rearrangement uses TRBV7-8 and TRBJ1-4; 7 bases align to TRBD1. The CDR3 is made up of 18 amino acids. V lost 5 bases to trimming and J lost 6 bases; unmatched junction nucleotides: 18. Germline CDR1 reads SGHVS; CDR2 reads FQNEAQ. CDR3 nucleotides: TGTGCCAGCAGCCCACCGAGGTCCCGAGCCCAGGGGGATGAAAAACTGTTTTTT. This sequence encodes CASSPPRSRAQGDEKLFF.

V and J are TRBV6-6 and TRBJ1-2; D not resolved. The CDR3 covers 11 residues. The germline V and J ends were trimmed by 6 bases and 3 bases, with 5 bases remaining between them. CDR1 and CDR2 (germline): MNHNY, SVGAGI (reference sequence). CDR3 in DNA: TGTGCCAGCAGCCCCTACTATGGCTACACCTTC. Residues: CASSPYYGYTF.

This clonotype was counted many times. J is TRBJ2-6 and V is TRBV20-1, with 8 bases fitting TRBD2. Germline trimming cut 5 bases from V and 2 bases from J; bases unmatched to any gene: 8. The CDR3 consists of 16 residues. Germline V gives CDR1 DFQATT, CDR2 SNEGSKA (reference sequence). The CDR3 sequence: CSAPSGGGPGANVLTF. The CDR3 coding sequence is TGCAGTGCTCCTTCCGGGGGGGGCCCTGGGGCCAACGTCCTGACTTTC.

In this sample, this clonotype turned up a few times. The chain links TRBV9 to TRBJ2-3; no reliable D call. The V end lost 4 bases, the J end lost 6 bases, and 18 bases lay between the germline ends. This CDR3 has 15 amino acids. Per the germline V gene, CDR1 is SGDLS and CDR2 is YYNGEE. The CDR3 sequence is CASSPPVSRQDTQYF. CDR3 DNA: TGTGCCAGCAGCCCTCCCGTTTCCCGTCAGGATACGCAGTATTTT.

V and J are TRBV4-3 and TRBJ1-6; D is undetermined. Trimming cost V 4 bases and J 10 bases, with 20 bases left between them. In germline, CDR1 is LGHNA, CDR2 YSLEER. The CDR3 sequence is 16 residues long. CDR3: CASSPATDARRSPLHF. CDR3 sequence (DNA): TGCGCCAGCAGCCCAGCAACGGACGCGAGGAGGTCACCCCTCCACTTT.

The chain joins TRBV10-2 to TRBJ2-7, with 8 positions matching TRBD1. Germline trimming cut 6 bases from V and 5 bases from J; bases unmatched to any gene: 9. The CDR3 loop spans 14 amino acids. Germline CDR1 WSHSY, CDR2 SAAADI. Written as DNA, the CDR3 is TGCGCCAGCAGACTGGGGACAGGTTTCAACGAGCAGTACTTC. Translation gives CASRLGTGFNEQYF.

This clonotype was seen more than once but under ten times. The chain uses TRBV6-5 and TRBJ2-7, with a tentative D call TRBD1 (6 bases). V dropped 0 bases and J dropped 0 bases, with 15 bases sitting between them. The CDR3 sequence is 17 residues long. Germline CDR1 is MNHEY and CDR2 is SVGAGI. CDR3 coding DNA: TGTGCCAGCAGTTACTCTTTTGGCAGGGGCCCCTCCTACGAGCAGTACTTC. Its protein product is CASSYSFGRGPSYEQYF.

The CDR3 DNA reads as TGCGCCAGCAGCCAGTCCATAGCGGGGAGCTACGAGCAGTACTTC. Protein sequence: CASSQSIAGSYEQYF. The gene calls are TRBV4-3 and TRBJ2-7; TRBD2 matches at 8 bases. The V and J ends lost 3 bases and 3 bases, in that order; junction bases with no gene match: 7. Germline V lookup: CDR1 LGHNA, CDR2 YSLEER. The length of the CDR3 is 15 residues.

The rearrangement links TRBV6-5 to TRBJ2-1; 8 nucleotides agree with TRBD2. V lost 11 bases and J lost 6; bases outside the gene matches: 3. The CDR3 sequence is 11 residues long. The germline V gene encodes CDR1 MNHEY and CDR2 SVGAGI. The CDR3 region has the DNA TGTGCCGCCGGGGGGGCCAATGAGCAGTTCTTC. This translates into CAAGGANEQFF.

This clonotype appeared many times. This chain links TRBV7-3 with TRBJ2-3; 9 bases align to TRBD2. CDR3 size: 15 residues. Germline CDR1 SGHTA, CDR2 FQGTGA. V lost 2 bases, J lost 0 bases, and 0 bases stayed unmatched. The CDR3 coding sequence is TGTGCCAGCAGCTTACTAGCGGGGAGCACAGATACGCAGTATTTT. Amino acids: CASSLLAGSTDTQYF.

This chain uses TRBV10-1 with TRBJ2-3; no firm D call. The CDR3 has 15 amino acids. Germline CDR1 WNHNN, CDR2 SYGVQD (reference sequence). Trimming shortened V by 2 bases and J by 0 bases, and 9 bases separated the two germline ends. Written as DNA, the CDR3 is TGCGCCAGCAGTGAGGGGCAGACTAGCACAGATACGCAGTATTTT. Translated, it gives CASSEGQTSTDTQYF.

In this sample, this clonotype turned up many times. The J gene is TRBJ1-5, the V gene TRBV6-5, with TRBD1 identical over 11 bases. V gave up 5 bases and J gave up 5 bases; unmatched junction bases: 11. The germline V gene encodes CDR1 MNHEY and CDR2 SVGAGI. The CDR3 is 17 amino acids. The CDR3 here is CASSRISGTGGDQPQHF. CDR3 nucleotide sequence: TGTGCCAGCAGTCGAATATCCGGGACAGGGGGGGATCAGCCCCAGCATTTT.

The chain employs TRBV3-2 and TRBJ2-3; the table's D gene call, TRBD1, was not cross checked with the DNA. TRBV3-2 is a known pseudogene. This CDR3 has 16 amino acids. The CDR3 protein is CASSRPGRIRWDTQYF. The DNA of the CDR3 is TGTGCCAGCAGCCGGCCAGGGCGGATTAGGTGGGATACGCAGTATTTT.

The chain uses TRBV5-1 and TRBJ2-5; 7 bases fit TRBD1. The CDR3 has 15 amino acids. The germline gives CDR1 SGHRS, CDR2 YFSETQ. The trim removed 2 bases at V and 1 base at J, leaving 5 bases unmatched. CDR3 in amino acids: CASSLRGPIQETQYF. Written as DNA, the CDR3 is TGCGCCAGCAGCTTAAGGGGGCCTATCCAAGAGACCCAGTACTTC.